What follows is one TCR beta chain and its context. This clonotype was counted a single time. No antigen is known for it. Per-nucleotide qualities are absent, and no much larger clonotype sits a single base away. One read represents weak support. Library preparation employed RT-PCR. Sequencing used a NextSeq 550. TCRdb itself trimmed the public reads at Q25 with fastp, ran MiXCR and retained productive beta chains. Identical CDR3 protein sequences are pooled into one entry, listed with their most common genes and DNA. This sample has 70,000 to 75,000 distinct CDR3 sequences in its table, and approximately 26% of those were observed once. The top ten hold more than 25% of the sample. This entry belongs to a study of patients and donors after allogeneic stem cell transplantation (dated by TCRdb to the early 2020s). Input material: blood, either unsorted or a sorted T cell fraction (not recorded which). This clonotype originated in a human donor who was either an allogeneic HSCT recipient or a stem cell or donor lymphocyte infusion donor (not recorded which). It is not recorded whose cells these are; they may come from a transplant donor.

The CDR3 protein is CASSYELWPMETQYF. The base sequence is TGTGCCAGCAGTTACGAATTGTGGCCTATGGAGACCCAGTACTTC. Rearrangement joined TRBV12-3 or TRBV12-4 to TRBJ2-5, with no reliable assignment of the D segment. V is shortened by 4 bases, J by 5 bases, and the region joining them spans 17 bases. There are 15 amino acids in the CDR3, from cysteine to phenylalanine inclusive. This entry keeps only the CDR3 DNA: 45 bases, framed from base 1.